These T cell receptor beta chains were read from a single sample in a study of technical replicates of blood from a handful of donors. Only in-frame clones appear in the TCRdb table, and some are missing; sequencing was by immunoSEQ multiplex PCR. The sample records 65,000 to 95,000 clones, 95% to 98% being singletons. The sequenced sample consisted of T cells isolated from PBMCs. The receptors come from a human donor in good health. Both conserved end residues are part of each CDR3. A D gene is named only where the DNA matches it firmly. For some rows the clone size is stated as once, few or many, or as a class when expanded; others skip it.

>TRBV19|TRBD1|-|TRBJ1-2
TGTGCCAGTAGTATAGATCTTTCGGGGACAGGGACCGGCTACACCTTC
CASSIDLSGTGTGYTF
>TRBV11-2|-|-|TRBJ2-1
TGTGCCAGCAGCTCAACGGACAAGAAATATGCAGAGCAGTTCTTC
CASSSTDKKYAEQFF
>TRBV5-1|TRBD1|-|TRBJ1-2
TGCGCCAGCAGCTTGGGGACAGGGGATTATGGCTACACCTTC
CASSLGTGDYGYTF
>TRBV11-2|-|-|TRBJ2-3
TGTGCCAGCAGCTCTAGCACAGATACGCAGTATTTT
CASSSSTDTQYF
>TRBV11-3|-|-|TRBJ2-1
TGTGCCAGCAGCCCCCGGGGGACAGAAGAGCAGTTCTTC
CASSPRGTEEQFF
>TRBV6-5|-|few|TRBJ2-3
TGTGCCAGTTCGACAAGGGGGAAAGATACGCAGTATTTT
CASSTRGKDTQYF
>TRBV10-3|TRBD1|-|TRBJ1-6
TGTGCCATCAGACTAGACAGGGAGTATTCACCCCTCCACTTT
CAIRLDREYSPLHF
>TRBV6-1|TRBD1|-|TRBJ2-7
TGTGCCAGCAGTGACCCCGGGACAGGCCTCTACGAGCAGTACTTC
CASSDPGTGLYEQYF
>TRBV5-4|TRBD2|-|TRBJ2-5
TGTGCCAGCAGCCTTAGCGGGACACAAGAGACCCAGTACTTC
CASSLSGTQETQYF
>TRBV30|-|-|TRBJ2-7
TGTGCCTGGAGTAGGGGGGCTAGCGGTGACGAGCAGTACTTC
CAWSRGASGDEQYF
>TRBV25-1|TRBD2|-|TRBJ2-7
TGTGCCAGCAGCACGGGGGGGCTTATGGAGCAGTACTTC
CASSTGGLMEQYF
>TRBV18|TRBD1|-|TRBJ2-2
TGTGCCAGCTCACCGTATGGGACAGGGTCGAACACCGGGGAGCTGTTTTTT
CASSPYGTGSNTGELFF
>TRBV29-1|-|-|TRBJ1-2
TGCAGCGTTGAATCGGCAGGGTTCAACTATGGCTACACCTTC
CSVESAGFNYGYTF
>TRBV6-6|TRBD1|-|TRBJ1-1
TGTGCCAGCAGTTACTCGCCGGGACAGAGGAACACTGAAGCTTTCTTT
CASSYSPGQRNTEAFF
>TRBV7-9|-|-|TRBJ1-4
TGTGCCAGCAACGTTCTGGGGGGTGCGTCTAATGAAAAACTGTTTTTT
CASNVLGGASNEKLFF
>TRBV28|TRBD1|-|TRBJ1-1
TGTGCCAGCAGTTTCCCCCGGACAGGGATGAACACTGAAGCTTTCTTT
CASSFPRTGMNTEAFF
>TRBV4-1|TRBD1|-|TRBJ1-3
TGCGCCAGCAGTTATGGACAGGGGGGGGGAAACACCATATATTTT
CASSYGQGGGNTIYF
>TRBV6-5|TRBD2|-|TRBJ2-2
TGTGCCAGCAGTCGACTAGCGGGAGCCCACGGGGAGCTGTTTTTT
CASSRLAGAHGELFF
>TRBV5-1|-|-|TRBJ1-2
TGCGCCAGCAGCTTGAAAGGGGATATGGACTATGGCTACACCTTC
CASSLKGDMDYGYTF
>TRBV7-2|-|-|TRBJ1-3
TGTGCCAGCAGCTTAGCGTATGGAAACACCATATATTTT
CASSLAYGNTIYF
>TRBV6-6|-|-|TRBJ2-7
TGTGCCAGCAGTCCGGGAACCAAGAAACCCTACGAGCAGTACTTC
CASSPGTKKPYEQYF
>TRBV5-1|TRBD2|-|TRBJ2-7
TGCGCCAGCAGCTTACTCCCCCCTAGCGGACCAACCTACGAGCAGTACTTC
CASSLLPPSGPTYEQYF
>TRBV5-1|TRBD2|-|TRBJ2-7
TGCGCCAGCAGCTTACTCCCACTAGCGGGGGACGAGCAGTACTTC
CASSLLPLAGDEQYF
>TRBV29-1|-|-|TRBJ2-1
TGCAGCGTTGTAACAGAAACAGGGCCCTCCTACAATGAGCAGTTCTTC
CSVVTETGPSYNEQFF
>TRBV10-2|TRBD2|-|TRBJ2-7
TGCGCCAGCAGCATAGAGGGAGGGCGCCACAACGAGCAGTACTTC
CASSIEGGRHNEQYF
>TRBV30|-|few|TRBJ1-4
TGTGCCTGGAGAAAGAGGCTCTCTAATGAAAAACTGTTTTTT
CAWRKRLSNEKLFF
>TRBV6-5|TRBD1|-|TRBJ2-5
TGTGCCAGCAGACAGGGGGCGCGGGGGACCCAGTACTTC
CASRQGARGTQYF
>TRBV5-1|TRBD1|-|TRBJ2-5
TGCGCCAGGTTACCGGGACAGCCTCAAGAGACCCAGTACTTC
CARLPGQPQETQYF
>TRBV4-1|TRBD1|-|TRBJ1-2
TGCGCCAGCAGCCAAGATCGACAGGACAGGAGCTACACCTTC
CASSQDRQDRSYTF
>TRBV9|TRBD1|-|TRBJ2-7
TGTGCCAGCAGCGGAGGGACCGACAGGGGGGCCTACGAGCAGTACTTC
CASSGGTDRGAYEQYF
>TRBV11-3|TRBD1|-|TRBJ1-6
TGTGCCAGCAGCTTAGGGGACAGGGGTGCGAATTCACCCCTCCACTTT
CASSLGDRGANSPLHF
>TRBV7-3|TRBD2|-|TRBJ2-1
TGTGCCAGCAGCCAAGGACTAGCCACCTACAATGAGCAGTTCTTC
CASSQGLATYNEQFF
>TRBV28|TRBD1|-|TRBJ2-5
TGTGCCAGCAGTAAGGGACAGGGGGGGACCCAGTACTTC
CASSKGQGGTQYF
>TRBV5-1|-|-|TRBJ2-2
TGCGCCAGCAGCTTGTATTCAGGGAACACCGGGGAGCTGTTTTTT
CASSLYSGNTGELFF
>TRBV15|-|-|TRBJ2-2
TGTGCCACCAGCAAGAGTGGGGGGACTAACACCGGGGAGCTGTTTTTT
CATSKSGGTNTGELFF
>TRBV2|TRBD1|-|TRBJ1-5
TGTGCCAGCAGCCAAGACAGGGAAGGTCAGCCCCAGCATTTT
CASSQDREGQPQHF
>TRBV7-3|TRBD2|-|TRBJ2-7
TGTGCCAGCAGCTGGACTAGCGGGGACTACGAGCAGTACTTC
CASSWTSGDYEQYF
>TRBV2|TRBD2|once|TRBJ2-1
TGTGCCAGCAGTGATAGCGGGAGCTCCTACAATGAGCAGTTCTTC
CASSDSGSSYNEQFF
>TRBV19|TRBD2|-|TRBJ2-7
TGTGCCAGTAGTATAGGCGGGGGTGTCCCCTACGAGCAGTACTTC
CASSIGGGVPYEQYF
>TRBV5-1|TRBD2|-|TRBJ2-1
TGCGCCAGCAGCTTGGTCGTGAGCGGGACTTCGACAAATGAGCAGTTCTTC
CASSLVVSGTSTNEQFF
>TRBV4-1|-|-|TRBJ2-4
TGCGCCAGCAGCCAATATGGGTCCGGGAGCCCACTCAAAAACATTCAGTACTTC
CASSQYGSGSPLKNIQYF
>TRBV4-1|TRBD2|-|TRBJ2-7
TGCGCCAGCAGCCAAGGGATTCTTAGGGCGGGAGTGGGCCCCTACGAGCAGTACTTC
CASSQGILRAGVGPYEQYF
>TRBV5-6|TRBD2|-|TRBJ2-5
TGTGCCAGCAGCCAAGCGGGACCCCGAATCCGTTCCCAGTACTTC
CASSQAGPRIRSQYF
>TRBV5-1|-|-|TRBJ2-2
TGCGCCAGCGCTTTGCGGGGGCTAGGCACCGGGGAGCTGTTTTTT
CASALRGLGTGELFF
>TRBV19|-|-|TRBJ2-2
TGTGCCAGTAGATATGGACAGACTAACACCGGGGAGCTGTTTTTT
CASRYGQTNTGELFF
>TRBV6-4|-|-|TRBJ1-2
TGTGCCAGCAGTGAAGGGGAATCGGCCTATGGCTACACCTTC
CASSEGESAYGYTF
>TRBV28|TRBD1|-|TRBJ2-1
TGTGCCAGCAGAGAGACAGGGAGCTCCTACAATGAGCAGTTCTTC
CASRETGSSYNEQFF
>TRBV10-1|-|-|TRBJ2-7
TGCGCCAGCAGTGAATACAGCTCTTACGAGCAGTACTTC
CASSEYSSYEQYF